These 20 T cell receptor beta chains came from one sample sequenced in a study of blood T cell repertoires in COVID-19. Some clones are missing from TCRdb's copy, which holds only in-frame ones; the method was immunoSEQ multiplex PCR. The sample lists approximately 270,000 clones; over 75% were seen once. Sequencing was carried out using PBMCs or T cells enriched from blood (not recorded which). The receptors were sampled from a man aged 35-49 years who had recovered from COVID-19.

This clone came up once. The V call is TRBV7-8, the J call TRBJ2-3; D is unresolved. There are 14 residues in the CDR3. Germline CDR1 and CDR2: SGHVS and FQNEAQ. V lost 1 base to trimming and J lost 9 bases, with 14 bases between them. CDR3 protein: CASSLVKVLETQYF. Here the CDR3 DNA reads TGTGCCAGCAGCTTAGTTAAGGTCCTGGAGACGCAGTATTTT.

This clone has just one count. The chain couples TRBV28 to TRBJ2-5; 13 bases line up with TRBD2. After removal of 6 bases from V and 5 bases from J, the junction contained 9 bases not matched to a gene. This CDR3 comprises 16 residues. Germline assignment: CDR1 MDHEN and CDR2 SYDVKM. CDR3 DNA sequence: TGTGCCAGCAGGGGTGGACTAGCGGGAGTTTATGAGACCCAGTACTTC. Its translation: CASRGGLAGVYETQYF. The entire variable domain, with the rest obtained from reference TRBV28 and TRBJ2-5, is as follows: DVKVTQSSRYLVKRTGEKVFLECVQDMDHENMFWYRQDPGLGLRLIYFSYDVKMKEKGDIPEGYSVSREKKERFSLILESASTNQTSMYLCASRGGLAGVYETQYFGPGTRLLVL.

The chain uses TRBV2 and TRBJ1-4, with 10 bases aligning to TRBD1. Unmatched junction bases numbered 5, after V lost 6 bases and J lost 4 bases. The CDR3 sequence is 15 residues long. Germline assignment: CDR1 SNHLY and CDR2 FYNNEI. The CDR3 sequence is CASRFDRGLNEKLFF. The CDR3 DNA follows: TGTGCCAGCAGGTTTGACAGGGGGCTTAATGAAAAACTGTTTTTT.

The chain carries TRBV7-2 and TRBJ1-1; no clear D. Germline CDR1 is SGHTA and CDR2 is FQGNSA. The V end lost 1 base, the J end lost 5 bases, and 8 bases lay between the germline ends. This CDR3 is built from 13 residues. CDR3 sequence: CASSLERGTEAFF. Written as DNA, the CDR3 is TGTGCCAGCAGCTTAGAGCGGGGTACTGAAGCTTTCTTT.

The chain recombines TRBV12-5 with TRBJ2-2, with 11 bases that match TRBD2. Losses at the gene ends were 4 bases for V and 6 bases for J; bases not matched to a gene: 7. From germline, CDR1 is LGHNT and CDR2 FRNRAP. The CDR3 sequence is 16 residues long. The CDR3 sequence: CASGSLAGGKSGELFF. The CDR3 DNA sequence: TGTGCTAGTGGTTCGTTAGCGGGGGGGAAGTCCGGGGAGCTGTTTTTT.

This clone was seen more than once but under ten times. This chain links TRBV29-1 with TRBJ2-3; 7 bases are a match to TRBD2. Germline-derived CDR1 and CDR2 are SQVTM and ANQGSEA. With 4 bases clipped from V and 2 bases from J, the junction kept 6 bases outside the gene matches. This CDR3 contains 14 residues. CDR3 nucleotide sequence: TGCAGCGTTGCCCGCGGGACTAACACAGATACGCAGTATTTT. Its translation: CSVARGTNTDTQYF.

The genes are TRBV30 and TRBJ1-2, with unresolved D. Trimming removed 3 bases from V and 8 bases from J, with 19 bases in between. The germline V gene has CDR1 GTSNPN and CDR2 SVGIG (reference sequence). This CDR3 comprises 14 residues. CDR3 amino acids: CAWRPHIIVAGYTF. CDR3 DNA: TGTGCCTGGAGACCCCATATTATAGTCGCGGGCTACACCTTC.

The V and J genes are TRBV2 and TRBJ2-2, with D unresolved. Germline V gene lookup returns CDR1 SNHLY and CDR2 FYNNEI. The CDR3 is 13 amino acids. V gave up 5 bases and J gave up 4 bases, with 8 bases separating them. As DNA, the CDR3 is TGTGCCAGCAGTCCTTCCCCCACCGGGGAGCTGTTTTTT. Translating it yields CASSPSPTGELFF.

The chain couples TRBV7-2 to TRBJ2-7; tentative D call: TRBD2 (6 bases). The CDR3 has 14 residues. V gave up 4 bases and J gave up 3 bases, with 13 bases separating them. CDR1 and CDR2 from the germline V gene are SGHTA and FQGNSA. CDR3 DNA: TGTGCCAGCAGCTCTCGAGCGGGCCTCTACGAGCAGTACTTC. Residues: CASSSRAGLYEQYF.

This clone came up a few times. This chain uses TRBV5-6 with TRBJ1-2; 7 positions agree with TRBD1. This CDR3 region has 17 residues. V shed 0 bases and J 3 bases; nucleotides not matched to a gene: 11. The germline V gene encodes CDR1 SGHDT and CDR2 YYEEEE. As DNA, the CDR3 is TGTGCCAGCAGCTTGGGGTGGACAGGCGATGGCGACTATGGCTACACCTTC. This encodes CASSLGWTGDGDYGYTF.

V usage is TRBV4-1 and J usage is TRBJ1-2; a weak D match, TRBD1 (5 bases). The germline V gene encodes CDR1 MGHRA and CDR2 YSYEKL. V gave up 2 bases and J gave up 8 bases, with 15 bases separating them. This CDR3 spans 14 amino acids. In nucleotides, the CDR3 is TGCGCCAGCAGCCAAAACCCGGGGGGTACCGGCTACACCTTC. This gives the protein CASSQNPGGTGYTF.

The CDR3 loop reads CASSYRVNTEAFF. The CDR3 DNA reads TGCGCCAGCAGCTACCGGGTGAACACTGAAGCTTTCTTT. V is TRBV5-1 and J is TRBJ1-1; D remains unclear. The CDR3 spans 13 residues. Germline V gives CDR1 SGHRS, CDR2 YFSETQ. V lost 3 bases, J lost 0 bases, and 6 bases lay in between.

This clone was counted once. The V call is TRBV27, the J call TRBJ2-7; 11 bases align to TRBD2. The CDR3 is made up of 15 amino acids. Germline assignment: CDR1 MNHEY and CDR2 SMNVEV (reference sequence). V shed 5 bases and J 2 bases; nucleotides not matched to a gene: 5. CDR3 sequence reads: CASSRLAGSPYEQYF. For the CDR3, the DNA is TGTGCCAGCAGTAGACTAGCGGGGAGTCCCTACGAGCAGTACTTC.

The chain combines TRBV6-5 with TRBJ1-2; 9 bases are shared with TRBD1. The ends lost 5 bases at V and 6 bases at J; junction bases unmatched: 7. The CDR3 has 14 amino acids. CDR1 is MNHEY and CDR2 is SVGAGI in the germline V gene. CDR3 residues: CASSQGQGRDGYTF. CDR3 coding DNA: TGTGCCAGCAGTCAGGGACAGGGACGGGATGGCTACACCTTC.

This clone showed up many times. The chain recombines TRBV27 with TRBJ2-5; 11 nucleotides align to TRBD1. There are 16 residues in the CDR3. Germline lookup yields CDR1 MNHEY and CDR2 SMNVEV (reference sequence). Trimming at V came to 6 bases and at J to 5 bases, leaving 11 bases not matched to a gene. The CDR3 coding sequence is TGTGCCAGCAGGACCCGGGACAGGGGGTTTTGGGAGACCCAGTACTTC. Its translation: CASRTRDRGFWETQYF.

This rearrangement joins TRBV7-2 to TRBJ1-3; 9 nucleotides agree with TRBD1. The CDR3 extends over 17 amino acids. Looked up from germline, CDR1 is SGHTA and CDR2 is FQGNSA. The trim removed 6 bases at V and 1 base at J, leaving 10 bases unmatched. The CDR3 is CASSLGGTGPSGNTIYF. CDR3 DNA sequence: TGTGCCAGCAGTCTAGGGGGGACAGGGCCATCTGGAAACACCATATATTTT. Complete variable domain (other parts from reference TRBV7-2 and TRBJ1-3): GAGVSQSPSNKVTEKGKDVELRCDPISGHTALYWYRQSLGQGLEFLIYFQGNSAPDKSGLPSDRFSAERTGGSVSTLTIQRTQQEDSAVYLCASSLGGTGPSGNTIYFGEGSWLTVV.

Here the CDR3 reads CAWSAGGPRETQYF. DNA of the CDR3: TGTGCCTGGAGTGCGGGGGGGCCCCGTGAGACCCAGTACTTC. The rearrangement joins TRBV30 to TRBJ2-5, with 8 nucleotides matching TRBD2. V lost 1 base and J lost 5; bases outside the gene matches: 6. Germline CDR1 GTSNPN, CDR2 SVGIG (reference sequence). This CDR3 has 14 amino acids.

A few counts support this clone. This chain uses TRBV6-2 or TRBV6-3 with TRBJ2-7, with a possible D match to TRBD2 (5 bases). Germline lookup yields CDR1 MNHEY and CDR2 SVGEGT. Trimming took off 0 bases at V and 2 bases at J, with 17 bases between the two ends. This CDR3 contains 17 residues. CDR3 amino acids: CASSYSVVTPGTYEQYF. For the CDR3, the DNA is TGTGCCAGCAGTTACTCTGTAGTAACCCCGGGGACCTACGAGCAGTACTTC.

This chain uses TRBV7-9 with TRBJ2-3; tentatively, D is TRBD1 (6 bases). The CDR3 is made up of 16 amino acids. Germline CDR1 SEHNR, CDR2 FQNEAQ (reference sequence). The germline V and J ends were trimmed by 8 bases and 0 bases, with 18 bases remaining between them. DNA for the CDR3: TGTGCCAGCGTCCCCCCCGGACAGCTTAGCACAGATACGCAGTATTTT. The encoded protein is CASVPPGQLSTDTQYF.

The J gene is TRBJ2-3, the V gene TRBV27; D remains unclear. Germline V gene sequence: CDR1 MNHEY, CDR2 SMNVEV (reference sequence). The CDR3 spans 14 residues. V was pared by 3 bases and J by 2 bases, with 9 bases between. CDR3 protein: CASSFGLSTDTQYF. DNA for the CDR3: TGTGCCAGCAGTTTCGGGTTATCCACAGATACGCAGTATTTT.